These T cell receptor beta chains were read from a single sample in a study of molecular identifiers for immune sequencing clone quantification. TCRdb re-called the PCR reads through MiXCR, storing one row per CDR3 protein. The sample contains nearly 650,000 distinct CDR3 sequences, about 25% of which appear only once. The sample consisted of naive CD8+ T cells from blood, with Jurkat cell RNA spiked in. The receptors were gathered from a human donor in good health. Some libraries in this study had Jurkat cell RNA spiked in. The CDR3 runs from the conserved cysteine through the conserved F or W. A D gene is named only where the DNA matches it firmly. Clone size appears in some rows only: once, few, many, or a class for an expanded clone.

size	D	J	V	DNA	CDR3
few	TRBD1	TRBJ2-7	TRBV29-1	TGCAGCGTATTGGGACAGACCTACGAGCAGTACTTC	CSVLGQTYEQYF
-	TRBD2	TRBJ2-1	TRBV4-3	TGCGCCAGCAGCCAAGAAGGACTAGCGGTCTACAATGAGCAGTTCTTC	CASSQEGLAVYNEQFF
-	TRBD2	TRBJ2-2	TRBV6-2/TRBV6-3	TGTGCCAGCAGTTACGAGGTAGCGGGAACGAACACCGGGGAGCTGTTTTTT	CASSYEVAGTNTGELFF
many	TRBD1	TRBJ1-1	TRBV12-3/TRBV12-4	TGTGCCAGCAGTTGGGCCGGGACAGGGTTCACTGAAGCTTTCTTT	CASSWAGTGFTEAFF
many	TRBD1	TRBJ2-7	TRBV7-2	TGTGCCAGCAGCTTAGTTGGACAGGGATACTACGAGCAGTACTTC	CASSLVGQGYYEQYF
many	-	TRBJ2-3	TRBV5-6	TGTGCCAGCAGCTTGGGGAACCTAGCAAGCACAGATACGCAGTATTTT	CASSLGNLASTDTQYF
few	TRBD1	TRBJ1-5	TRBV20-1	TGCAGTGCTCGTGTATGGACAGGGGTTCAGCCCCAGCATTTT	CSARVWTGVQPQHF
many	TRBD2	TRBJ2-7	TRBV6-5	TGTGCCAGCAGTTATGGGACTAGCTACGAGCAGTACTTC	CASSYGTSYEQYF
many	-	TRBJ2-5	TRBV23-1	TGCGCCAGCAGTCAACCCACCCACCATGCAGGGGACAAAGAGACCCAGTACTTC	CASSQPTHHAGDKETQYF
-	TRBD2	TRBJ2-7	TRBV4-3	TGCGCCAGCAGCCATGAATGGGGTAGCGGGGGCACGGTGTACTTC	CASSHEWGSGGTVYF